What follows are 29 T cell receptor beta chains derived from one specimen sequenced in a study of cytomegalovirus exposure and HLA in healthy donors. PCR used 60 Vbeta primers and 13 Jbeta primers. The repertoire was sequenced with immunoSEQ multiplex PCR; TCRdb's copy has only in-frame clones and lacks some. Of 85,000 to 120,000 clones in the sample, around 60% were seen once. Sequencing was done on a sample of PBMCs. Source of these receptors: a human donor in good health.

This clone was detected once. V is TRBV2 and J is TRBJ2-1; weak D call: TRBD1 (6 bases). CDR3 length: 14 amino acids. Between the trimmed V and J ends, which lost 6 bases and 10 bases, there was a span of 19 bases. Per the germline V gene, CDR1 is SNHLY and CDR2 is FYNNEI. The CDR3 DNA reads TGTGCCAGCAGATTCGACGGGACCGGGACAGAGCAGTTCTTC. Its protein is CASRFDGTGTEQFF.

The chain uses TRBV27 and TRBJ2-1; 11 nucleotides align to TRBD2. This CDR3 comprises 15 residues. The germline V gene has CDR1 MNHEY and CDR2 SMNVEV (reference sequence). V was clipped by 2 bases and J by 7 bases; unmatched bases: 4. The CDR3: CASSLEGLAVNEQFF. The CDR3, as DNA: TGTGCCAGCAGTTTAGAGGGACTAGCGGTAAATGAGCAGTTCTTC.

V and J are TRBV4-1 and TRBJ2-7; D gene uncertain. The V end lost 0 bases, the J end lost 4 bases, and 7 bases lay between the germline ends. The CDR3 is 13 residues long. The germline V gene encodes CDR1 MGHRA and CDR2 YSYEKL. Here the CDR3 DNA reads TGCGCCAGCAGCCAAGATTCTCCGTACGAGCAGTACTTC. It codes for CASSQDSPYEQYF.

The CDR3 spells CAWSHRGAGGQETQYF. CDR3 in DNA: TGTGCCTGGAGCCACCGTGGGGCGGGAGGGCAGGAGACCCAGTACTTC. V is TRBV30 and J is TRBJ2-5; 9 bases map to TRBD2. CDR3 size: 16 residues. CDR1 is GTSNPN, CDR2 SVGIG, per germline (reference sequence). V was clipped by 3 bases and J by 5 bases; unmatched bases: 13.

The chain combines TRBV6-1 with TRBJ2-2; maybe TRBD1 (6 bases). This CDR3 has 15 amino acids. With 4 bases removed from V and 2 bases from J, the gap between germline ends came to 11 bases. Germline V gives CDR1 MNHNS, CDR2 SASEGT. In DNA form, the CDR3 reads TGTGCCAGCAGTGTCACAGGGCTAAACACCGGGGAGCTGTTTTTT. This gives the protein CASSVTGLNTGELFF.

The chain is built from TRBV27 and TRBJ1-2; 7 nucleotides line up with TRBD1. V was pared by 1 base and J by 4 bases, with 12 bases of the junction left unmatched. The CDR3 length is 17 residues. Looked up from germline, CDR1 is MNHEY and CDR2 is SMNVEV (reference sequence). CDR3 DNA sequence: TGTGCCAGCAGTTTATTCCCGCCACGGACAGGCCTCTATGGCTACACCTTC. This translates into CASSLFPPRTGLYGYTF.

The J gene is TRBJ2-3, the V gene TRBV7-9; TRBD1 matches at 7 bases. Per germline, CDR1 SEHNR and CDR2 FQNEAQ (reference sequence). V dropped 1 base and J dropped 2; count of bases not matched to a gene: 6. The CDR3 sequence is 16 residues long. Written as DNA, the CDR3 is TGTGCCAGCAGCTTAGGGGGACAGCGGCTCACAGATACGCAGTATTTT. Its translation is CASSLGGQRLTDTQYF.

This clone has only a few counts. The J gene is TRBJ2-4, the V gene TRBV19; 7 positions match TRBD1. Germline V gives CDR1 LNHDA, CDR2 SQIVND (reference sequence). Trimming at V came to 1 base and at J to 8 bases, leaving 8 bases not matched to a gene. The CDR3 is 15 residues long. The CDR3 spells CASSIGAGGSDIQYF. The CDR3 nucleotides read TGTGCCAGTAGTATAGGGGCAGGGGGAAGTGACATTCAGTACTTC.

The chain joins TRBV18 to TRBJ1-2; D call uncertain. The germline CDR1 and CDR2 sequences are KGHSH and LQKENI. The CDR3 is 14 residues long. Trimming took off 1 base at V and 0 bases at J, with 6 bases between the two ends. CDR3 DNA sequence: TGTGCCAGCTCACCACAGAGAGCTAACTATGGCTACACCTTC. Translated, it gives CASSPQRANYGYTF.

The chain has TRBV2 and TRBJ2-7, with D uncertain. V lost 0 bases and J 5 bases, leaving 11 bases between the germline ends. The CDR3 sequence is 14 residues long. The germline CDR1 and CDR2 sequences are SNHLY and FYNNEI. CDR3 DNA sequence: TGTGCCAGCAGTGAAGCCCCCCTTTTCCACGAGCAGTACTTC. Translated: CASSEAPLFHEQYF.

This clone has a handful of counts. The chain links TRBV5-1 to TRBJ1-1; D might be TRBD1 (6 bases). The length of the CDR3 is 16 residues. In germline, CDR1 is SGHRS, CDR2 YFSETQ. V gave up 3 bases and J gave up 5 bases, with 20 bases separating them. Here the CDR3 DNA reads TGCGCCAGCAGCTGGGGGACCGGGGGGCCGGGAACTGAAGCTTTCTTT. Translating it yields CASSWGTGGPGTEAFF.

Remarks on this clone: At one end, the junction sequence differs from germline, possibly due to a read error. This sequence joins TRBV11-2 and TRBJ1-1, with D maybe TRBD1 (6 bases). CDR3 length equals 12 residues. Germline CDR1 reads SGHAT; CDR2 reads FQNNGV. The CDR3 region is CASSSALRGALF. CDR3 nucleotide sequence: TGTGCCAGCAGCTCCGCCCTCAGGGGCGCTCTGTTT.

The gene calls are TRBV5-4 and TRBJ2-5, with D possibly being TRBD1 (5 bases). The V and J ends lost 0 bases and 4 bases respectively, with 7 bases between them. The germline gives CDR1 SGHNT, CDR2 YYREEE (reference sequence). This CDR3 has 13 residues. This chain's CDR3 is CASSLAGRETQYF. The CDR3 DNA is TGTGCCAGCAGCTTGGCAGGGCGAGAGACCCAGTACTTC.

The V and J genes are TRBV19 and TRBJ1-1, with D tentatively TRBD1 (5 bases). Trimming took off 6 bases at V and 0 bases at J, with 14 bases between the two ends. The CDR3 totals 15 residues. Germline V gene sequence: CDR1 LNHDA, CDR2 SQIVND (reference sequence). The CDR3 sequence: CASRISDSMNTEAFF. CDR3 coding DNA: TGTGCCAGTAGGATTTCAGACAGCATGAACACTGAAGCTTTCTTT. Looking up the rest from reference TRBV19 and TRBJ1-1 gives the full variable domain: DGGITQSPKYLFRKEGQNVTLSCEQNLNHDAMYWYRQDPGQGLRLIYYSQIVNDFQKGDIAEGYSVSREKKESFPLTVTSAQKNPTAFYLCASRISDSMNTEAFFGQGTRLTVV.

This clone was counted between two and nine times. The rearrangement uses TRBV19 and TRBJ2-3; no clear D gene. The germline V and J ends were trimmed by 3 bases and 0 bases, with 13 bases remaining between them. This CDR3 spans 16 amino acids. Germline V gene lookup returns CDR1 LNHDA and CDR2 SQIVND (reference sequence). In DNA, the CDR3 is TGTGCCAGTAGTATGGGCAGTCCCCCGAGCACAGATACGCAGTATTTT. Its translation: CASSMGSPPSTDTQYF.

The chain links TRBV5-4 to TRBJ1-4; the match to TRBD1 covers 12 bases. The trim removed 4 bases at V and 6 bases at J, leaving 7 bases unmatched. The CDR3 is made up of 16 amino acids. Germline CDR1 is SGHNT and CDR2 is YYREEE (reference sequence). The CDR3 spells CASSDRDRGRDEKLFF. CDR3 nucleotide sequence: TGTGCCAGCAGCGACCGGGACAGGGGGCGAGATGAAAAACTGTTTTTT.

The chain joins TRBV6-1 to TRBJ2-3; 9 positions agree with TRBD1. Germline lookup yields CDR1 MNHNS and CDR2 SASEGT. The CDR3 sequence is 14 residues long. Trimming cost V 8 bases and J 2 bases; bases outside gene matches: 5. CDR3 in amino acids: CASVWTGATDTQYF. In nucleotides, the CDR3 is TGTGCCAGCGTGTGGACAGGGGCCACAGATACGCAGTATTTT.

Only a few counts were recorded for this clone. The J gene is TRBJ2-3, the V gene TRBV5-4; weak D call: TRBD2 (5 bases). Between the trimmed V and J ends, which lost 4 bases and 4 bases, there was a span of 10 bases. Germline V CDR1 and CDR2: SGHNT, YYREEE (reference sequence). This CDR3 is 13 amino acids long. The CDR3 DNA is TGTGCCAGCAGCCCAACTAGTTCAGATACGCAGTATTTT. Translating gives CASSPTSSDTQYF.

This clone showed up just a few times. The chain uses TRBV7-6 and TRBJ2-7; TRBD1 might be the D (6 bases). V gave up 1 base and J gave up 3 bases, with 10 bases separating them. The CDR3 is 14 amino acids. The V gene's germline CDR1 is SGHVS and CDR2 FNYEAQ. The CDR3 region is CASSLGGQNYEQYF. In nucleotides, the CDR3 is TGTGCCAGCAGCTTAGGTGGACAGAACTACGAGCAGTACTTC.

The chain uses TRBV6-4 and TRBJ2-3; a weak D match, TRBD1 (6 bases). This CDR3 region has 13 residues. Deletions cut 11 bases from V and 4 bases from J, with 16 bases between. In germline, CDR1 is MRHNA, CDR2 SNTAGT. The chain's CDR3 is CASGAGGADTQYF. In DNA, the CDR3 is TGTGCCTCAGGGGCTGGGGGCGCAGATACGCAGTATTTT.

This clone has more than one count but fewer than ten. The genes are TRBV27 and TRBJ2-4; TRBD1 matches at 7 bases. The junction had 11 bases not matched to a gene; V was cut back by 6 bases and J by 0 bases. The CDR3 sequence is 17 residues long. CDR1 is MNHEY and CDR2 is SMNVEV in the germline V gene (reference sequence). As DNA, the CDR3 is TGTGCCAGCAGCCGTAGGGACAGCCGTATAGCCAAAAACATTCAGTACTTC. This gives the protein CASSRRDSRIAKNIQYF.

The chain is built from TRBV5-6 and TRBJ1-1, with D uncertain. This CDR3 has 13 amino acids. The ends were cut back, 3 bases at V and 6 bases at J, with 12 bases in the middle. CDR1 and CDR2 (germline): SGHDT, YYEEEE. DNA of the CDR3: TGTGCCAGCAGCTCTACAGAATGGGCTGAAGCTTTCTTT. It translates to CASSSTEWAEAFF.

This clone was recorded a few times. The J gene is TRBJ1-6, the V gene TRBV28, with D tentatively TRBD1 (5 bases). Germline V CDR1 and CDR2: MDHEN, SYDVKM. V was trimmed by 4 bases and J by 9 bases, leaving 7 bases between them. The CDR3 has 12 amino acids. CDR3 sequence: CASSSQGSPLHF. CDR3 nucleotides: TGTGCCAGCAGTTCCCAGGGTTCACCCCTCCACTTT. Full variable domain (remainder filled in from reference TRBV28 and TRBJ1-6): DVKVTQSSRYLVKRTGEKVFLECVQDMDHENMFWYRQDPGLGLRLIYFSYDVKMKEKGDIPEGYSVSREKKERFSLILESASTNQTSMYLCASSSQGSPLHFGNGTRLTVT.

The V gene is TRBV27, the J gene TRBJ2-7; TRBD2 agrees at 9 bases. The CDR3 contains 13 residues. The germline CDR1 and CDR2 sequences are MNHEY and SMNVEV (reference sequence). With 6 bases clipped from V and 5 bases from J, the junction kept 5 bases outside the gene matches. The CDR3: CASRLAGDDEQYF. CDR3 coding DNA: TGTGCCAGCAGGTTAGCGGGAGATGACGAGCAGTACTTC.

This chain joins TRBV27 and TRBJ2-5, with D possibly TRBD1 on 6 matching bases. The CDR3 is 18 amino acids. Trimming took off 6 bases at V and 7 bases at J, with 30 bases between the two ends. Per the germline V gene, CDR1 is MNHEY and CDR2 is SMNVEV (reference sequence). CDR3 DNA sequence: TGTGCCAGCAGCCCACGTGGCGGGCCACAGGGCGCGCTCGGGACCCAGTACTTC. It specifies CASSPRGGPQGALGTQYF.

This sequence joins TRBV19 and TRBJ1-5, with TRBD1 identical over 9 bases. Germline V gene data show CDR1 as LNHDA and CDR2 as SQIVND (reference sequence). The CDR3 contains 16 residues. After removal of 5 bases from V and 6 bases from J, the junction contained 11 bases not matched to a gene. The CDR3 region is CASSHRTGAVFQPQHF. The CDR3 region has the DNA TGTGCCAGTAGTCATAGGACAGGGGCGGTGTTTCAGCCCCAGCATTTT.

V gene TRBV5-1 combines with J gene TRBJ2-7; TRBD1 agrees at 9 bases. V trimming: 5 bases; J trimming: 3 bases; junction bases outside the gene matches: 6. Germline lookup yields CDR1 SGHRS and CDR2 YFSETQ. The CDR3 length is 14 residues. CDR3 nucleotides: TGCGCCAGCAGACCTGACAGGGGGTACTACGAGCAGTACTTC. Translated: CASRPDRGYYEQYF.

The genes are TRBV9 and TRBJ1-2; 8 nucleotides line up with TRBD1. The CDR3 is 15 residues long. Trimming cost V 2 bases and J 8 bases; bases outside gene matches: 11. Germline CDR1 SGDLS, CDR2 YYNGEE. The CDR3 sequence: CASSVNSGGVEGYTF. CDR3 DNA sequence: TGTGCCAGCAGCGTTAATTCAGGGGGCGTGGAGGGCTACACCTTC. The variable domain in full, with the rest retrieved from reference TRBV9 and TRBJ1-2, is DSGVTQTPKHLITATGQRVTLRCSPRSGDLSVYWYQQSLDQGLQFLIQYYNGEERAKGNILERFSAQQFPDLHSELNLSSLELGDSALYFCASSVNSGGVEGYTFGSGTRLTVV.

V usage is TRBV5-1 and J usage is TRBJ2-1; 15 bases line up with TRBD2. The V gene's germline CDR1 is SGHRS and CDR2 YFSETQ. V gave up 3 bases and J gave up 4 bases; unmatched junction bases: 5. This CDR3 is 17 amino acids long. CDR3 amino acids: CASSSGLAGGQYNEQFF. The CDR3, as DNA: TGCGCCAGCAGCTCTGGACTAGCGGGAGGGCAGTACAATGAGCAGTTCTTC.